This T cell receptor (beta chain) appears in the sequencing data of a study of shared clonotypes between healthy human individuals. Ten or more counts support this clone. The same CDR3 also results from other DNA sequences found in this sample. TCRdb's copy holds only in-frame clones and misses some; the assay was immunoSEQ multiplex PCR. The data contain around 720,000 clones, about 80% of them singletons. Germline V gives CDR1 SGHRS, CDR2 YFSETQ. The CDR3 consists of 15 residues. The ends lost 0 bases at V and 5 bases at J; junction bases unmatched: 2. The chain has TRBV5-1 and TRBJ1-4; 9 bases agree with TRBD1. The sequence was obtained from a woman aged 25 to 39 in good health. Material: memory CD4+ T cells sorted from blood. Subset of the sample: CD45RA-negative fraction. For the CDR3, the DNA is TGCGCCAGCAGCTTGGGGGACAGGGACAATGAAAAACTGTTTTTT. It yields the protein CASSLGDRDNEKLFF.